This TCR beta chain is from a study of CD8+CD57+ T cells in acquired aplastic anemia. Genomic DNA constituted the template upon which TCR beta VDJ and CDR3 profiling was performed. TCRdb re-analysed the reads in MiXCR, keeping a single row per CDR3 protein. The table lists 200,000 to 250,000 distinct CDR3 sequences, approximately 35% of them singletons. This CDR3 is 15 amino acids long. J lost 2 bases, V lost 7 bases, and 8 bases had no gene match. This chain joins TRBV5-3 and TRBJ1-5, with 8 bases that match TRBD1. TRBV5-3 is treated as an ORF (open reading frame) with a function not yet certain. This receptor was identified in a human donor in good health, serving as a control. The sequencing input was sorted CD4+, CD8+, or CD8+CD57+ T cells (not recorded which) from PBMCs. CDR3 region: CARYYRGTGNQPQHF. The CDR3 bases are TGTGCCAGATATTACAGGGGGACAGGCAATCAGCCCCAGCATTTT.